This T cell receptor beta chain was documented in a study of patients and donors after allogeneic stem cell transplantation. V lost 1 base and J lost 3; bases outside the gene matches: 5. This CDR3 spans 15 amino acids. CDR1 LGHDT and CDR2 YNNKEL come from the germline V gene (reference sequence). TCRdb re-called the RT-PCR reads with MiXCR, one entry per CDR3 protein. The table lists about a million distinct CDR3 sequences, 15% to 20% of them singletons. This clonotype was sampled from a human donor who was either an allogeneic HSCT recipient or a stem cell or donor lymphocyte infusion donor (not recorded which). It is not recorded whose cells these are; they may come from a transplant donor. V gene TRBV3-1 combines with J gene TRBJ2-7; 8 bases are shared with TRBD2. The specimen was blood, either unsorted or a sorted T cell fraction (not recorded which). The CDR3 DNA sequence: TGTGCCAGCAGCCAAGGTCCGGGAGGGGGCTACGAGCAGTACTTC. Amino acid sequence: CASSQGPGGGYEQYF.